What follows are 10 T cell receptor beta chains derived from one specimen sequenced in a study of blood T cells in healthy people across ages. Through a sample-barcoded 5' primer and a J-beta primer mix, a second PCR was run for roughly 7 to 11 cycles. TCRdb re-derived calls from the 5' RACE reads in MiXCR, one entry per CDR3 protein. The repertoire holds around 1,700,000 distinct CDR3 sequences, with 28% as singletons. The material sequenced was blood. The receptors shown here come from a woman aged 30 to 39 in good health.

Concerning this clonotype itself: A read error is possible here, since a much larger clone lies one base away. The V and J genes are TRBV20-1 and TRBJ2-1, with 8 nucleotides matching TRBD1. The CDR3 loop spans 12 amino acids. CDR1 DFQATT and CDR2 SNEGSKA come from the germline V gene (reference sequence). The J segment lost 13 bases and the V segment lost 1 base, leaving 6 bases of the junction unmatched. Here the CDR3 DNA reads TGCAGTGCTAGAGTACAGGGGGTCATTCAGTTCTTC. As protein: CSARVQGVIQFF.

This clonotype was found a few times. Written as DNA, the CDR3 is TGTGCCAGCTCACCATTCGGCGGTTCGGGGACAGTCAATGAAAAACTGTTTTTT. Translated, it gives CASSPFGGSGTVNEKLFF. This chain joins TRBV18 and TRBJ1-4; the match to TRBD1 covers 7 bases. Germline values: CDR1 KGHSH, CDR2 LQKENI. CDR3 size: 18 residues. V gave up 2 bases and J gave up 5 bases; unmatched junction bases: 14.

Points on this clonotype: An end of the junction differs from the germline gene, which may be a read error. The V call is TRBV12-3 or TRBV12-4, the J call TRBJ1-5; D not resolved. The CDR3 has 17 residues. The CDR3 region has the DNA TGTGCCAGCAGTTTAGGATTGACAATAAATGGCAATCAGTCCCAGCATTTT. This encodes CASSLGLTINGNQSQHF.

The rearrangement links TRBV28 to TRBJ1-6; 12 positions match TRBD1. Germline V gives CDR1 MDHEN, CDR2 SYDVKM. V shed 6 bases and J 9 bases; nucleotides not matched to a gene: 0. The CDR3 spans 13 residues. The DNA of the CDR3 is TGTGCCAGCAGGGGACAGGGGGCTTCACCCCTCCACTTT. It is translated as CASRGQGASPLHF.

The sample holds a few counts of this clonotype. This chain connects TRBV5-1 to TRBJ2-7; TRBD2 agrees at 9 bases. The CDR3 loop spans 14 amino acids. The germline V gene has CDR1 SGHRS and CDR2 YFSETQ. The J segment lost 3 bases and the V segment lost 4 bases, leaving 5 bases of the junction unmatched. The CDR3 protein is CASSTTSGYYEQYF. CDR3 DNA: TGCGCCAGCAGCACCACTAGCGGGTACTACGAGCAGTACTTC.

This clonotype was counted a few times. The CDR3 spells CASSQDQGALGSPLHF. DNA for the CDR3: TGCGCCAGCAGCCAAGATCAGGGGGCGCTGGGCTCACCCCTCCACTTT. V is TRBV4-1 and J is TRBJ1-6, with TRBD1 identical over 8 bases. Germline CDR1 reads MGHRA; CDR2 reads YSYEKL. Unmatched junction bases numbered 8, after V lost 0 bases and J lost 10 bases. The CDR3 runs 16 residues.

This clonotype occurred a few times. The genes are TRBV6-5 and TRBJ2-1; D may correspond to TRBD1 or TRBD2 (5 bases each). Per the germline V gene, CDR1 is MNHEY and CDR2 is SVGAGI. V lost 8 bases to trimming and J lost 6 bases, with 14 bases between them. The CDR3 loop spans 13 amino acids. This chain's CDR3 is CASELRGTNEQFF. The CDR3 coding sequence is TGTGCCAGCGAACTCCGGGGCACCAATGAGCAGTTCTTC.

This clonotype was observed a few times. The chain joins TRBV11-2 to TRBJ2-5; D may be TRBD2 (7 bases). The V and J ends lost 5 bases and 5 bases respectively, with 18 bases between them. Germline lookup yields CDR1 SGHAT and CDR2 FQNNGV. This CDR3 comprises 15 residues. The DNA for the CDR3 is TGTGCCAGCAGCCTTATAACGGGGGGCCGGGAGACCCAGTACTTC. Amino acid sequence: CASSLITGGRETQYF.

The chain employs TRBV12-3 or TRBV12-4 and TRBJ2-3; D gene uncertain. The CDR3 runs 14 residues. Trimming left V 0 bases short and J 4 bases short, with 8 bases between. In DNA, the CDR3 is TGTGCCAGCAGTTTAGCTACAACGGCAGATACGCAGTATTTT. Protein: CASSLATTADTQYF.

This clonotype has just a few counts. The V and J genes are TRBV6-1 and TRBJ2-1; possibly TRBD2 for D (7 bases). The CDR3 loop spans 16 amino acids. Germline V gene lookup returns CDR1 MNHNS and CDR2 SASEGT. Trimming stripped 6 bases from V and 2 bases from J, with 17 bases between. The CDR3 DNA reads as TGTGCCAGCAGATTAATGACGGGGGGCGCCTACAATGAGCAGTTCTTC. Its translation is CASRLMTGGAYNEQFF.